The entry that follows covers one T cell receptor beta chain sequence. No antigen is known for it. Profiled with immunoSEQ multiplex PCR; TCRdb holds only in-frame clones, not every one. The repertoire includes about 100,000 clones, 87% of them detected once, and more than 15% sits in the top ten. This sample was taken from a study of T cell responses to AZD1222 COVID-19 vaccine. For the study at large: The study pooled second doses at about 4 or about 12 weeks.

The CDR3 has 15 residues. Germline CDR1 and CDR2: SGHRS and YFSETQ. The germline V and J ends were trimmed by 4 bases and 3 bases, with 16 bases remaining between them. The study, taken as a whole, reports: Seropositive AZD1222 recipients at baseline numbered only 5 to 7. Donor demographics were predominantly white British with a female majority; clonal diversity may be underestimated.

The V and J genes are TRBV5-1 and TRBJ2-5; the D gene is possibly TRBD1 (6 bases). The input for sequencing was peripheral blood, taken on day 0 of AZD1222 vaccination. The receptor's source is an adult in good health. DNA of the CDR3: TGCGCCAGCAGCCTCAGCCAGGGGTTTAAAGAGACCCAGTACTTC. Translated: CASSLSQGFKETQYF. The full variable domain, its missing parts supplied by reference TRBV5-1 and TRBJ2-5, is KAGVTQTPRYLIKTRGQQVTLSCSPISGHRSVSWYQQTPGQGLQFLFEYFSETQRNKGNFPGRFSGRQFSNSRSEMNVSTLELGDSALYLCASSLSQGFKETQYFGPGTRLLVL.